This T cell receptor (beta chain) is drawn from a study of blood T cell repertoires in COVID-19. On the study more broadly: The United States, Italy and Spain supplied acute and convalescent COVID-19 samples. PBMCs, B-cell-depleted T cells, or T cells provided the cDNA or gDNA that made up the material.

Trimming left V 6 bases short and J 6 bases short, with 10 bases between. CDR3 length: 12 residues. The V gene's germline CDR1 is MRHNA and CDR2 SNTAGT. Original data processing: Estimation of nucleated cell counts was performed using reference gene primer amplification. Method: immunoSEQ multiplex PCR; TCRdb's copy keeps in-frame clones and lacks some. The V and J calls and clone size come from that table; D and trimming were worked out from the DNA. The profile covers approximately 210,000 clones, with more than 85% appearing a single time and under 0.9% taken by the ten largest. This chain joins TRBV6-4 and TRBJ2-3, with D maybe TRBD2 (5 bases). The sequence derives from a middle-aged man with acute or convalescent COVID-19. The specimen sequenced was peripheral blood. CDR3 loop: CASSGLDDTQYF. The CDR3 DNA sequence: TGTGCCAGCAGCGGACTGGACGATACGCAGTATTTT.